The 7 T cell receptor beta chains presented below share a single source sample, sequenced in a study of blood T cell repertoires in COVID-19. The repertoire was sequenced with immunoSEQ multiplex PCR; TCRdb's copy has only in-frame clones and lacks some. Of just under 90,000 clones listed, 90% to 95% are singletons. The sequencing input was peripheral blood. The receptors come from a man between 60 and 70 years old with acute or convalescent COVID-19.

This chain joins TRBV4-3 and TRBJ2-1; TRBD1 is a possible D gene (6 bases). The germline V and J ends were trimmed by 3 bases and 0 bases, with 18 bases remaining between them. The CDR3 is 18 residues long. Germline-derived CDR1 and CDR2 are LGHNA and YSLEER. The CDR3 nucleotides read TGCGCCAGCAGCCAGGATCGAGGGACACTTAGCTCCTACAATGAGCAGTTCTTC. Translating gives CASSQDRGTLSSYNEQFF.

V usage is TRBV25-1 and J usage is TRBJ2-7, with 8 bases matching TRBD1. Germline trimming cut 4 bases from V and 7 bases from J; bases unmatched to any gene: 15. The germline V gene has CDR1 MGHDK and CDR2 SYGVNS. This CDR3 spans 16 amino acids. The CDR3 loop is CASSASSGTGHGEQYF. The CDR3 DNA is TGTGCCAGCAGTGCATCATCCGGGACAGGACATGGAGAGCAGTACTTC.

The chain joins TRBV10-1 to TRBJ2-7; TRBD1 matches 12 bases. The V gene end was trimmed by 7 bases and the J gene end by 2 bases; junction bases not matched to a gene: 9. This CDR3 has 16 residues. Germline V gene data show CDR1 as WNHNN and CDR2 as SYGVQD (reference sequence). The CDR3 sequence is CASNRPGQGAPYEQYF. CDR3 DNA sequence: TGCGCCAGCAACCGGCCGGGACAGGGGGCCCCCTACGAGCAGTACTTC.

The chain couples TRBV25-1 to TRBJ2-5; 7 nucleotides agree with TRBD1. CDR3 size: 12 residues. The germline CDR1 and CDR2 sequences are MGHDK and SYGVNS. V trimming: 7 bases; J trimming: 2 bases; junction bases outside the gene matches: 1. The CDR3 spells CASNRGQETQYF. CDR3 DNA sequence: TGTGCCAGCAACAGGGGACAAGAGACCCAGTACTTC.

The gene calls are TRBV28 and TRBJ2-1; weak D call: TRBD1 (5 bases). CDR3 length equals 16 residues. CDR1 and CDR2 (germline): MDHEN, SYDVKM. V was shortened by 4 bases and J by 9 bases, with 22 bases between the two germline ends. The CDR3, as DNA: TGTGCCAGCAGTTCCTCAGGGTCCCTAGACCCTGGTGAGCAGTTCTTC. It encodes CASSSSGSLDPGEQFF.

J is TRBJ1-5 and V is TRBV6-6, with TRBD1 matching 7 bases. The CDR3 has 14 amino acids. CDR1 is MNHNY, CDR2 SVGAGI, per germline (reference sequence). V shed 7 bases, J shed 4 bases, and the junction held 7 bases outside the gene matches. The CDR3 nucleotides are TGTGCCAGCAAAGAAACAGGGGAGAATCAGCCCCAGCATTTT. Translation: CASKETGENQPQHF.

In its sample, this clone was seen once. The chain uses TRBV7-6 and TRBJ2-3; 8 positions match TRBD2. V gave up 1 base and J gave up 2 bases; unmatched junction bases: 5. The CDR3 has 16 residues. From germline, CDR1 is SGHVS and CDR2 FNYEAQ. CDR3 DNA sequence: TGTGCCAGCAGCTTAGGAACGGGAGGGATCACAGATACGCAGTATTTT. Translated: CASSLGTGGITDTQYF. Combining the CDR3 with reference TRBV7-6 and TRBJ2-3 gives the whole variable domain GAGVSQSPRYKVTKRGQDVALRCDPISGHVSLYWYRQALGQGPEFLTYFNYEAQQDKSGLPNDRFSAERPEGSISTLTIQRTEQRDSAMYRCASSLGTGGITDTQYFGPGTRLTVL.